This T cell receptor beta chain was sequenced for a study of blood T cells in healthy people across ages. Trimming removed 9 bases at V and 6 bases at J, with 15 bases between. The CDR3 consists of 14 residues. The germline V gene has CDR1 SNHLY and CDR2 FYNNEI. Next came a second PCR, run for roughly 6 to 11 cycles, which used a sample-barcoded 5' primer along with a J-beta primer mix. One entry per CDR3 protein, called by TCRdb with MiXCR from the 5' RACE reads. The table includes approximately 700,000 distinct CDR3 sequences, 32% detected once. This chain joins TRBV2 and TRBJ1-6; D is unclear. The sequence came from an elderly woman in good health. What was sequenced was blood. The CDR3 sequence: CASERDALNSPLHF. The CDR3 DNA reads TGTGCCAGTGAACGGGATGCTCTTAATTCACCCCTCCACTTT.